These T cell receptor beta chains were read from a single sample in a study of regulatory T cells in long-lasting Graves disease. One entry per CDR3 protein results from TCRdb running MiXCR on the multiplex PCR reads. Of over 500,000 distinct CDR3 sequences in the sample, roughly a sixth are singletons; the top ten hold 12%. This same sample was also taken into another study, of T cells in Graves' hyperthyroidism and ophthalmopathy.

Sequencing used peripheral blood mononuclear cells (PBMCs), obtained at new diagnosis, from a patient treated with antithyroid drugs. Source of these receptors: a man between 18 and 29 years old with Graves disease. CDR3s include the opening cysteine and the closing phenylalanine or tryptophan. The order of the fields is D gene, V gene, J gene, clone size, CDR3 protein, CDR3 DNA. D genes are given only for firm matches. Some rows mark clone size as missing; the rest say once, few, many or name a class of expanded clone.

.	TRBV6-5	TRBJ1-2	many	CASITNGGYGYTF	TGTGCCAGCATTACTAACGGAGGGTATGGCTACACCTTC
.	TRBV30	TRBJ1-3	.	CAWSVGQSSGNTIYF	TGTGCCTGGAGTGTTGGACAGAGCTCTGGAAACACCATATATTTT
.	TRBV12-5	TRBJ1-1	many	CASAPDRMNTEAFF	TGTGCTAGTGCCCCCGACAGGATGAACACTGAAGCTTTCTTT
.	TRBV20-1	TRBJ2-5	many	CSAPQTSGPATQYF	TGCAGTGCCCCGCAAACCTCCGGCCCAGCGACCCAGTACTTC
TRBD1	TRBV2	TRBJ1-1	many	CASSESGQLNTEAFF	TGTGCCAGCAGTGAATCGGGACAGCTAAACACTGAAGCTTTCTTT
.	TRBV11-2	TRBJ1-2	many	CANTPHGTRGYGYTF	TGTGCCAACACACCCCATGGAACCCGGGGCTATGGCTACACCTTC
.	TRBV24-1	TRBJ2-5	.	CATSGSEEGGETQYF	TGTGCCACCAGTGGCTCTGAAGAGGGAGGAGAGACCCAGTACTTC
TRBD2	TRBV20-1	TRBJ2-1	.	CSASSGLAGGYEQFF	TGCAGTGCTAGTTCCGGACTAGCGGGAGGCTATGAGCAGTTCTTC
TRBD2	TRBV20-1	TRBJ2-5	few	CSAAPTSGSQETQYF	TGCAGTGCTGCCCCGACTAGCGGGAGCCAAGAGACCCAGTACTTC
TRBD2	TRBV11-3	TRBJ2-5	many	CASSTGTSGTEETQYF	TGTGCCAGCTCGACCGGGACTAGCGGGACCGAAGAGACCCAGTACTTC
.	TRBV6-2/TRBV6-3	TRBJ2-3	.	CASSSQGITLTDTQYF	TGTGCCAGCAGTTCTCAAGGGATTACCCTCACAGATACGCAGTATTTT
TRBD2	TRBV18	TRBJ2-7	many	CASSPQISGRAVYEQYF	TGTGCCAGCTCACCACAGATTTCCGGGAGGGCCGTATACGAGCAGTACTTC
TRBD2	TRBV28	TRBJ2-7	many	CASSSSLAGVMDEQYF	TGTGCCAGCAGTTCGAGCCTAGCGGGAGTCATGGACGAGCAGTACTTC
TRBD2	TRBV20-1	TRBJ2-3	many	CSASAGGVVVDTQYF	TGCAGTGCGTCGGCGGGAGGGGTCGTTGTGGATACGCAGTATTTT
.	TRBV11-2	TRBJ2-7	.	CASTGPNRPYEQYF	TGTGCCAGCACCGGGCCAAACCGCCCCTACGAGCAGTACTTC
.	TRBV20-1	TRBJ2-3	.	CSASVGTQYF	TGCAGTGCCTCTGTAGGAACGCAGTATTTT
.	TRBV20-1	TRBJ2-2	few	CSARDIGRMDTGELFF	TGCAGTGCTAGAGATATAGGGCGTATGGACACCGGGGAGCTGTTTTTT
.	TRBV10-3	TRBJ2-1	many	CAISYQGGNEQFF	TGTGCCATCAGCTACCAGGGCGGCAATGAGCAGTTCTTC
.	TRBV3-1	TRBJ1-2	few	CASSQVEGGGYTF	TGTGCCAGCAGCCAAGTTGAAGGAGGAGGCTACACCTTC
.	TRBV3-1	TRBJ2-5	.	CASSQGDSSRAQYF	TGTGCCAGCAGCCAAGGTGACTCCTCCCGCGCCCAGTACTTC
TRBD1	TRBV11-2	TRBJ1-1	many	CASSSGTGYEAFF	TGTGCCAGCAGCTCCGGGACAGGGTATGAAGCTTTCTTT
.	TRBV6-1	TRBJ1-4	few	CASSDPPEGEEKLFF	TGTGCCAGCAGCGACCCCCCGGAGGGGGAAGAAAAACTGTTTTTT
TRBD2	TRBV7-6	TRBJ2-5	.	CASSFERGSETQYF	TGTGCCAGCAGCTTCGAGCGGGGGTCAGAGACCCAGTACTTC
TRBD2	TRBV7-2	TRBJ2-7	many	CASSLTSGNYEQYF	TGTGCCAGCAGCCTGACTAGCGGGAACTACGAGCAGTACTTC
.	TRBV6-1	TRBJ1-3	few	CASSVQGLGLWNTIYF	TGTGCCAGCAGTGTACAGGGACTGGGTTTGTGGAACACCATATATTTT
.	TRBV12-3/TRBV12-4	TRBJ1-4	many	CASSRVISEKLFF	TGTGCCAGCAGCAGGGTGATTAGTGAAAAACTGTTTTTT
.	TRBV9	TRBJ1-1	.	CASSVVANGGGTEAFF	TGTGCCAGCAGCGTAGTAGCCAATGGGGGGGGGACTGAAGCTTTCTTT
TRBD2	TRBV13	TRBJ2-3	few	CASSFRTSSSDTQYF	TGTGCCAGCAGCTTCCGGACTAGCAGCTCAGATACGCAGTATTTT
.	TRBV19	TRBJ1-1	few	CASSMEVSSTEAFF	TGTGCCAGTAGTATGGAAGTAAGTTCGACTGAAGCTTTCTTT
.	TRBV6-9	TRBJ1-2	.	CASSYGSSNYGYTF	TGTGCCAGCAGTTACGGCTCCTCTAACTATGGCTACACCTTC
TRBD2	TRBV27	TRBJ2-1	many	CASSFYSGRRDEQFF	TGTGCCAGCAGTTTTTATAGCGGGAGACGCGATGAGCAGTTCTTC
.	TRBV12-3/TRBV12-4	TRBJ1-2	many	CASSFEQGSLYGYTF	TGTGCCAGCAGTTTTGAACAGGGCTCTTTGTATGGCTACACCTTC
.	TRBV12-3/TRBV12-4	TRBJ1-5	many	CASSLDRSQPQHF	TGTGCCAGCAGTTTGGACCGAAGCCAGCCCCAGCATTTT
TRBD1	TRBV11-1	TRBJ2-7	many	CASSQPGQGSYEQYF	TGTGCCAGCAGCCAACCGGGACAGGGCTCCTACGAGCAGTACTTC
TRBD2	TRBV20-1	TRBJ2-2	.	CSAKASGDNTGELFF	TGCAGTGCTAAAGCTAGCGGGGACAACACCGGGGAGCTGTTTTTT
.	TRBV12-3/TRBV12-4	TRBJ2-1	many	CASSLKGVADNEQFF	TGTGCCAGCAGTTTAAAAGGGGTAGCGGACAATGAGCAGTTCTTC
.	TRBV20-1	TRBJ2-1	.	CSAPKGGERDYEQFF	TGCAGTGCCCCCAAAGGGGGGGAAAGAGACTACGAGCAGTTCTTC